The next 5 T cell receptor beta chains were all read from a single sample in a study of blood T cell repertoires in COVID-19 (dated by TCRdb to the early 2020s). Libraries were prepared through the immunoSEQ multiplex PCR assay. TCRdb holds this immuneACCESS table with in-frame rearrangements only. Some clones are missing; in checked studies, unresolved V genes explain under half, and the rest has no known cause. The sample table holds 350,000 to 450,000 clones, of which about 90% were seen once. The top ten constitute 0.95% to 1.5% of the sample. The sample consisted of peripheral blood. The receptors shown here come from a man in his forties with acute or convalescent COVID-19.

V and J are TRBV7-9 and TRBJ2-1, with 7 bases aligning to TRBD2. V was pared by 6 bases and J by 13 bases, with 9 bases of the junction left unmatched. Per germline, CDR1 SEHNR and CDR2 FQNEAQ (reference sequence). The length of the CDR3 is 12 residues. CDR3 protein: CASRQSGESQFF. The CDR3 nucleotides read TGTGCCAGCAGGCAAAGCGGGGAGTCCCAGTTCTTC.

The chain joins TRBV19 to TRBJ1-5; a possible D gene is TRBD1 (5 bases). The CDR3 length is 17 residues. Trimming pared 3 bases from V and 2 bases from J, leaving 17 bases between. Germline CDR1 reads LNHDA; CDR2 reads SQIVND (reference sequence). In nucleotides, the CDR3 is TGTGCCAGTAGTATTAGGGGCAGAGAAAGGGGCAATCAGCCCCAGCATTTT. Translated: CASSIRGRERGNQPQHF.

The rearrangement joins TRBV5-1 to TRBJ2-3; 7 nucleotides line up with TRBD1. Germline loops: CDR1 SGHRS, CDR2 YFSETQ. The CDR3 covers 15 residues. Trimming at V came to 4 bases and at J to 3 bases, leaving 8 bases not matched to a gene. CDR3 coding DNA: TGCGCCAGCAGCCCACTTACAGGGGCTACAGATACGCAGTATTTT. It codes for CASSPLTGATDTQYF. Looking up the rest from reference TRBV5-1 and TRBJ2-3 gives the full variable domain: KAGVTQTPRYLIKTRGQQVTLSCSPISGHRSVSWYQQTPGQGLQFLFEYFSETQRNKGNFPGRFSGRQFSNSRSEMNVSTLELGDSALYLCASSPLTGATDTQYFGPGTRLTVL.

The chain has TRBV28 and TRBJ1-4; 7 bases agree with TRBD1. J lost 8 bases, V lost 5 bases, and 11 bases had no gene match. The CDR3 has 15 amino acids. Germline lookup yields CDR1 MDHEN and CDR2 SYDVKM. As DNA, the CDR3 is TGTGCCAGCAGTCCTCGGGGCAGGGGGACCGAAAAACTGTTTTTT. This codes for CASSPRGRGTEKLFF. The full variable domain, rest sourced from reference TRBV28 and TRBJ1-4, is DVKVTQSSRYLVKRTGEKVFLECVQDMDHENMFWYRQDPGLGLRLIYFSYDVKMKEKGDIPEGYSVSREKKERFSLILESASTNQTSMYLCASSPRGRGTEKLFFGSGTQLSVL.

This clone is a singleton in its sample. This rearrangement joins TRBV5-6 to TRBJ1-2; the D gene is possibly TRBD1 (5 bases). Deletions cut 0 bases from V and 4 bases from J, with 13 bases between. The germline V gene has CDR1 SGHDT and CDR2 YYEEEE. The CDR3 runs 15 residues. CDR3 sequence reads: CASSLGRVVGYGYTF. The CDR3 coding sequence is TGTGCCAGCAGCTTGGGCAGGGTTGTGGGCTATGGCTACACCTTC. Full variable domain (remainder filled in from reference TRBV5-6 and TRBJ1-2): DAGVTQSPTHLIKTRGQQVTLRCSPKSGHDTVSWYQQALGQGPQFIFQYYEEEERQRGNFPDRFSGHQFPNYSSELNVNALLLGDSALYLCASSLGRVVGYGYTFGSGTRLTVV.